The source of this T cell receptor beta chain is a study of control samples from healthy donors and cancer patients. Assay: immunoSEQ multiplex PCR; the TCRdb copy retains only in-frame clones and omits some. The repertoire holds about 160,000 clones, with roughly 94% as singletons. With respect to this clone: The sample contains more than one DNA sequence encoding this CDR3.

The CDR3 is 14 residues long. CDR1 and CDR2 from the germline V gene are SGHTA and FQGNSA. The junction had 4 bases not matched to a gene; V was cut back by 5 bases and J by 4 bases. The source is a man in his sixties with colorectal cancer. Input material: PBMCs. This chain joins TRBV7-2 and TRBJ1-1; 10 nucleotides match TRBD1. The CDR3 nucleotides read TGTGCCAGCAGCCGGGACAGGGGTAGCACTGAAGCTTTCTTT. As protein: CASSRDRGSTEAFF.